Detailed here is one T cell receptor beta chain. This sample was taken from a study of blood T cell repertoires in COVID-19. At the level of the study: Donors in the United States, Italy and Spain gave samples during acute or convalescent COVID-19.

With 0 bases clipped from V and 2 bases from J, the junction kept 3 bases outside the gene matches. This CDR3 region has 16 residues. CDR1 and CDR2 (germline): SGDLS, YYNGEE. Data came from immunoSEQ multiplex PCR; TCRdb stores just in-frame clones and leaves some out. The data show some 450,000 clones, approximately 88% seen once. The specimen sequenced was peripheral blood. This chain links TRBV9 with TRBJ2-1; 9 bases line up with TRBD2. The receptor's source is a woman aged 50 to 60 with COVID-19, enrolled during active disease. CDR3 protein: CASSVALAGAYNEQFF. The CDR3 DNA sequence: TGTGCCAGCAGCGTAGCCTTAGCGGGGGCCTACAATGAGCAGTTCTTC.